This T cell receptor (beta chain) comes out of a study of PD-1 blockade in classical Hodgkin lymphoma. Broader study findings: Before treatment, complete responders showed about the same diversity as newly diagnosed patients.

TCRdb's table, derived via immunoSEQ multiplex PCR, lists solely in-frame clones and lacks some. The table has 35,000 to 50,000 clones, around 64% seen once. Time point indicated: cycle 4 day 1 (C4D1), after less than 7 weeks of nivolumab. Every patient experienced relapse after autologous stem cell transplantation, and brentuximab vedotin exposure varied. For this clone: Its antigen remains unknown.

Per the germline V gene, CDR1 is SNHLY and CDR2 is FYNNEI. The CDR3 has 14 amino acids. The junction had 5 bases not matched to a gene; V was cut back by 5 bases and J by 8 bases. This TCR was sampled from a human donor with classical Hodgkin lymphoma. This material consisted of peripheral blood mononuclear cells (PBMCs), taken before the fourth cycle of nivolumab. The genes are TRBV2 and TRBJ1-6, with 8 nucleotides matching TRBD1. Written as DNA, the CDR3 is TGTGCCAGCAGTCCGACGACAGGGGATTCACCCCTCCACTTT. The encoded protein is CASSPTTGDSPLHF.